This T cell receptor beta chain is drawn from a study of T cell responses to AZD1222 COVID-19 vaccine. General study results and limits: Clonal diversity was possibly underestimated, and the donors were mostly white British, with more females.

The CDR3 is made up of 14 amino acids. Trimming pared 2 bases from V and 1 base from J, leaving 7 bases between. In germline, CDR1 is KGHSH, CDR2 LQKENI. As for this clone: What it binds is not known.

Only in-frame clones appear in the TCRdb table, and some are missing; sequencing was by immunoSEQ multiplex PCR. The table lists some 130,000 clones, 75% to 90% of them singletons. This clonotype was sampled from an adult in good health. V is TRBV18 and J is TRBJ2-3; D uncertain. This material consisted of peripheral blood, taken on day 0 of AZD1222 vaccination. CDR3 in DNA: TGTGCCAGCTCACCAGATCCGGGCACAGATACGCAGTATTTT. Translated: CASSPDPGTDTQYF.